These T cell receptor beta chains were read from a single sample in a study of blood T cell repertoires in COVID-19. Using immunoSEQ multiplex PCR, the repertoire was profiled, and TCRdb retains in-frame clones only, with some absent. The table shows about 75,000 clones, with around 90% occurring only once. What was sequenced was peripheral blood. The source of these receptors is a human donor in a cohort sampled during active COVID-19. Both conserved end residues are part of each CDR3. The D gene is left open where the match is weak.

TRBJ1-6 TRBV4-1 TRBD1 CASSQGQGGFNSPLHF
TRBJ2-3 TRBV4-1 . CASSQTVTADTQYF
TRBJ2-3 TRBV30 TRBD2 CAWRGYWTSGSTDTQYF
TRBJ1-2 TRBV2 TRBD1 CASTPGQGDYGYTF
TRBJ2-3 TRBV7-7 TRBD1 CASSNGQGPTDTQYF
TRBJ1-1 TRBV11-2 . CASSLEGLAVPAEAFF
TRBJ1-5 TRBV12-3/TRBV12-4 . CASTPRGVGPQHF
TRBJ2-4 TRBV18 TRBD2 CASSRGEEAKNIQYF
TRBJ2-7 TRBV30 TRBD1 CAWSSGGASYEQYF
TRBJ1-2 TRBV4-3 TRBD1 CASSQDPPGTGTYGYTF